These T cell receptor beta chains were read from a single sample in a study of cytomegalovirus exposure and HLA in healthy donors. TCRdb keeps only in-frame clones here, not all; method: immunoSEQ multiplex PCR. This table holds around 120,000 clones, 65% to 80% found once. The specimen was PBMCs. The receptors shown here come from a man aged 25 to 45 in good health and CMV-seronegative. The CDR3 runs from the conserved cysteine through the conserved F or W. The order of the fields is clone size, J gene, V gene, D gene, CDR3 DNA, CDR3 protein. D genes are given only for firm matches. Rows give clone size only sometimes, using once, few, many, or a class for an expanded clone.

clone size: .; J gene: TRBJ2-4; V gene: TRBV28; D gene: .; CDR3 DNA: TGTGCCAGCAGTCCCCGCGTCGATGTCGCCAAAAACATTCAGTACTTC; CDR3 protein: CASSPRVDVAKNIQYF
clone size: .; J gene: TRBJ1-4; V gene: TRBV7-9; D gene: .; CDR3 DNA: TGTGCCAGCAGCGGCAAGGACAGCCATGCAACTAATGAAAAACTGTTTTTT; CDR3 protein: CASSGKDSHATNEKLFF
clone size: .; J gene: TRBJ1-1; V gene: TRBV27; D gene: .; CDR3 DNA: TGTGCCAGCAGACCCTTCTTCGGGACAAAAAACACTGAAGCTTTCTTT; CDR3 protein: CASRPFFGTKNTEAFF
clone size: few; J gene: TRBJ1-1; V gene: TRBV19; D gene: .; CDR3 DNA: TGTGCCAGTAGTAGCCAGGACAGGAACACTGAAGCTTTCTTT; CDR3 protein: CASSSQDRNTEAFF
clone size: .; J gene: TRBJ1-2; V gene: TRBV18; D gene: TRBD1; CDR3 DNA: TGTGCCAGCTCACCAAAGCTCGGACAGGGGGCTAATGGCTACACCTTC; CDR3 protein: CASSPKLGQGANGYTF
clone size: .; J gene: TRBJ1-2; V gene: TRBV27; D gene: TRBD1; CDR3 DNA: TGTGCCAGCAGTTTAGAGCCGGGACAGGGGGATACCTTC; CDR3 protein: CASSLEPGQGDTF
clone size: once; J gene: TRBJ2-3; V gene: TRBV14; D gene: TRBD2; CDR3 DNA: TGTGCCAGCAGCCGAGAGTCCCTAGCGGGGGGCACAGATACGCAGTATTTT; CDR3 protein: CASSRESLAGGTDTQYF
clone size: .; J gene: TRBJ1-2; V gene: TRBV5-4; D gene: TRBD1; CDR3 DNA: TGTGCCAGCAGCTCAGGGACAGGGGGCGGCCGCTTCGGGTATGGCTACACCTTC; CDR3 protein: CASSSGTGGGRFGYGYTF
clone size: .; J gene: TRBJ2-1; V gene: TRBV4-2; D gene: TRBD2; CDR3 DNA: TGTGCCAGCAGGCCCCTAGCGGGAATCTTTAATGAGCAGTTCTTC; CDR3 protein: CASRPLAGIFNEQFF
clone size: .; J gene: TRBJ2-1; V gene: TRBV16; D gene: TRBD2; CDR3 DNA: TGTGCCAGCAGCGGGGGGGGTCGCGAGCAGTTCTTC; CDR3 protein: CASSGGGREQFF
clone size: few; J gene: TRBJ2-5; V gene: TRBV28; D gene: TRBD1; CDR3 DNA: TGTGCCAGCAGTGATCCAGGGGGCGGTGAGACCCAGTACTTC; CDR3 protein: CASSDPGGGETQYF
clone size: .; J gene: TRBJ2-5; V gene: TRBV6-1; D gene: .; CDR3 DNA: TGTGCCAGCAGTGTACAGGGCCAAGAGACCCAGTACTTC; CDR3 protein: CASSVQGQETQYF
clone size: .; J gene: TRBJ1-2; V gene: TRBV6-6; D gene: TRBD1; CDR3 DNA: TGTGCCAGCACCCAACCCCTGACAGGGGGGGACTATGGCTACACCTTC; CDR3 protein: CASTQPLTGGDYGYTF
clone size: .; J gene: TRBJ2-7; V gene: TRBV28; D gene: .; CDR3 DNA: TGTGCCAGCAGGCGACAGCTATCCTACGAGCAGTACTTC; CDR3 protein: CASRRQLSYEQYF
clone size: .; J gene: TRBJ2-6; V gene: TRBV29-1; D gene: .; CDR3 DNA: TGCAGCGCCGCTAGGGGGTCGGGGGGGGCCAACGTCCTGACTTTC; CDR3 protein: CSAARGSGGANVLTF
clone size: .; J gene: TRBJ2-6; V gene: TRBV29-1; D gene: TRBD2; CDR3 DNA: TGCAGCGTCAGACTAGCGGGAGTAGGATCTGGGGCCAACGTCCTGACTTTC; CDR3 protein: CSVRLAGVGSGANVLTF
clone size: .; J gene: TRBJ1-1; V gene: TRBV4-3; D gene: .; CDR3 DNA: TGCGCCAGCAGCCAAGAGCGGGAGAGCACTGAAGCTTTCTTT; CDR3 protein: CASSQERESTEAFF
clone size: .; J gene: TRBJ1-2; V gene: TRBV5-5; D gene: .; CDR3 DNA: TGTGCCAGCAGCTCGAGAGACAAACCGGGCTACACCTTC; CDR3 protein: CASSSRDKPGYTF
clone size: .; J gene: TRBJ1-5; V gene: TRBV4-2; D gene: .; CDR3 DNA: TGTGCCAGCAGCCAGGGGATACAAGGGCTAAAATTCATCAAGGGGTATCAGCCCCAGCATTTT; CDR3 protein: CASSQGIQGLKFIKGYQPQHF
clone size: .; J gene: TRBJ2-7; V gene: TRBV10-1; D gene: TRBD2; CDR3 DNA: TGCGCCAGCAGTGAAGTAGGCGGGAGTGATCCCTACGAGCAGTACTTC; CDR3 protein: CASSEVGGSDPYEQYF
clone size: .; J gene: TRBJ2-7; V gene: TRBV15; D gene: .; CDR3 DNA: TGTGCCACCAGCAGAGATCACAGGGTCGAGCAGTACTTC; CDR3 protein: CATSRDHRVEQYF
clone size: .; J gene: TRBJ2-1; V gene: TRBV9; D gene: TRBD2; CDR3 DNA: TGTGCCAGCAGCGTAGCAGTCGGGAGGAGTGACAATGAGCAGTTCTTC; CDR3 protein: CASSVAVGRSDNEQFF
clone size: .; J gene: TRBJ2-7; V gene: TRBV13; D gene: .; CDR3 DNA: TGTGCCAGCAGCTCCCGAAACCCCACATCCAGGTACGAGCAGTACTTC; CDR3 protein: CASSSRNPTSRYEQYF
clone size: once; J gene: TRBJ1-1; V gene: TRBV5-4; D gene: .; CDR3 DNA: TGTGCCAGCAGCTTGGGGGGCCCGCGCATCATGAACACTGAAGCTTTCTTT; CDR3 protein: CASSLGGPRIMNTEAFF
clone size: few; J gene: TRBJ1-5; V gene: TRBV5-1; D gene: TRBD1; CDR3 DNA: TGCGCCAGCAGCCCCACAGGGGTTCGCAATCAGCCCCAGCATTTT; CDR3 protein: CASSPTGVRNQPQHF
clone size: .; J gene: TRBJ2-1; V gene: TRBV4-3; D gene: TRBD2; CDR3 DNA: TGCGCCAGCAGCCAGCTGTTAAGCGGGGGGTACAATGAGCAGTTCTTC; CDR3 protein: CASSQLLSGGYNEQFF
clone size: once; J gene: TRBJ2-5; V gene: TRBV5-1; D gene: TRBD1; CDR3 DNA: TGCGCCAGCAGCCGTGGACAGGGAGAGACCCAGTACTTC; CDR3 protein: CASSRGQGETQYF
clone size: .; J gene: TRBJ2-1; V gene: TRBV27; D gene: .; CDR3 DNA: TGTGCCAGCAGTTTATGGGGCAGGGGTGTAAATGAGCAGTTCTTC; CDR3 protein: CASSLWGRGVNEQFF
clone size: few; J gene: TRBJ2-5; V gene: TRBV30; D gene: .; CDR3 DNA: TGTGCCTGGGGTAACGCGGCGACCCAGTACTTC; CDR3 protein: CAWGNAATQYF
clone size: .; J gene: TRBJ1-4; V gene: TRBV7-9; D gene: .; CDR3 DNA: TGTGCCAGCAGCTTCTCACAGGGACCGAATGAAAAACTGTTTTTT; CDR3 protein: CASSFSQGPNEKLFF
clone size: .; J gene: TRBJ2-2; V gene: TRBV6-5; D gene: TRBD2; CDR3 DNA: TGTGCCAGCAGTATTTTTGGGGGGGACACCGGGGAGCTGTTTTTT; CDR3 protein: CASSIFGGDTGELFF
clone size: .; J gene: TRBJ2-3; V gene: TRBV11-2; D gene: TRBD2; CDR3 DNA: TGTGCCAGCAGCTTAGATCCCCCGCGGGGGGGCACAGATACGCAGTATTTT; CDR3 protein: CASSLDPPRGGTDTQYF